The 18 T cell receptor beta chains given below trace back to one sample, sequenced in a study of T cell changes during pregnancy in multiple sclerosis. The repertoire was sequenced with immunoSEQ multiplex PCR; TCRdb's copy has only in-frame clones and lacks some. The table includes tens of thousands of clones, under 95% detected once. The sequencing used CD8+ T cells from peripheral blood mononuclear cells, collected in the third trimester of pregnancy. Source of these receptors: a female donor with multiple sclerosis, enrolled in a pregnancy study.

Here the CDR3 reads CASTGGNTGELFF. The CDR3 DNA reads as TGCGCCAGCACGGGGGGGAACACCGGGGAGCTGTTTTTT. This sequence joins TRBV10-2 and TRBJ2-2; 7 bases line up with TRBD2. Losses at the gene ends were 7 bases for V and 1 base for J; bases not matched to a gene: 0. The CDR3 contains 13 residues. Germline loops: CDR1 WSHSY, CDR2 SAAADI.

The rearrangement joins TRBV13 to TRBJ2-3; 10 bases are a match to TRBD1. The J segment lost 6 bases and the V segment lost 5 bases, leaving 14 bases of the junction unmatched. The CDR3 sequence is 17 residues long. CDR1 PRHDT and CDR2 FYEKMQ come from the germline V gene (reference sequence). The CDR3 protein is CASSRPRYGTGADTQYF. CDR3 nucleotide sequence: TGTGCCAGCAGCCGCCCCCGTTACGGGACAGGGGCCGATACGCAGTATTTT.

CDR3 amino acids: CASSYVDRQETQYF. The CDR3 DNA reads TGTGCCAGCAGTTACGTGGACAGGCAAGAGACCCAGTACTTC. The chain has TRBV27 and TRBJ2-5; 7 positions agree with TRBD1. Germline CDR1 is MNHEY and CDR2 is SMNVEV (reference sequence). The CDR3 runs to 14 residues. V lost 4 bases and J lost 2; bases outside the gene matches: 4.

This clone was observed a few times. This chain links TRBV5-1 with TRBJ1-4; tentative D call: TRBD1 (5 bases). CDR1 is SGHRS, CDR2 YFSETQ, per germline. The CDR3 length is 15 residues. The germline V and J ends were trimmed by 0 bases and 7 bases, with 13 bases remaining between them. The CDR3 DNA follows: TGCGCCAGCAGCTTGGTAGGGGATGTCCTTGAAAAACTGTTTTTT. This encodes CASSLVGDVLEKLFF. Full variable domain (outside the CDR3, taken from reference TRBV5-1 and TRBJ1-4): KAGVTQTPRYLIKTRGQQVTLSCSPISGHRSVSWYQQTPGQGLQFLFEYFSETQRNKGNFPGRFSGRQFSNSRSEMNVSTLELGDSALYLCASSLVGDVLEKLFFGSGTQLSVL.

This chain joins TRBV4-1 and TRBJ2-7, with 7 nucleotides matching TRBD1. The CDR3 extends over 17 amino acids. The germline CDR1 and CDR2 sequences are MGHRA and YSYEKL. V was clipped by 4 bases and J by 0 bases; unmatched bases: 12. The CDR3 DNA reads TGCGCCAGCAGCCGGCAGCCCAGGGGACAGAGCTCCTACGAGCAGTACTTC. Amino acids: CASSRQPRGQSSYEQYF.

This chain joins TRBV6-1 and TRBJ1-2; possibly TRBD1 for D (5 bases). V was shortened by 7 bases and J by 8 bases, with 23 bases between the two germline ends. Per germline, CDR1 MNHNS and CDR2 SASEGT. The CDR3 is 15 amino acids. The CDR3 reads CASMGLPIPSRGYTF. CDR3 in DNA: TGTGCCAGCATGGGACTGCCCATTCCATCCCGCGGCTACACCTTC.

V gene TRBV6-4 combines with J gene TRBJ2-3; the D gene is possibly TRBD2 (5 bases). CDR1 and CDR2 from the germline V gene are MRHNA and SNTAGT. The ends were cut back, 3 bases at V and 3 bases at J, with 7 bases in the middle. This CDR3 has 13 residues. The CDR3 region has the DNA TGTGCCAGCAGTGAACTAGTGACAGATACGCAGTATTTT. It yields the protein CASSELVTDTQYF.

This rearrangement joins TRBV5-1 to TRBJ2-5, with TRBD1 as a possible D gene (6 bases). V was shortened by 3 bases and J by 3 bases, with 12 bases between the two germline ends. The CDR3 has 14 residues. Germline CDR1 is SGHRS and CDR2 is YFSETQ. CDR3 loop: CASSYQGSEETQYF. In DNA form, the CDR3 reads TGCGCCAGCAGCTATCAGGGGTCGGAAGAGACCCAGTACTTC.

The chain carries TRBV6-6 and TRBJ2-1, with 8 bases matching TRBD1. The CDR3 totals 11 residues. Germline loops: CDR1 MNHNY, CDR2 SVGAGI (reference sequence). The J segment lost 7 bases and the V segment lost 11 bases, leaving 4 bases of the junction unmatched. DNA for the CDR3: TGTGCCGTGACAGGGGTAAATGAGCAGTTCTTC. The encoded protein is CAVTGVNEQFF.

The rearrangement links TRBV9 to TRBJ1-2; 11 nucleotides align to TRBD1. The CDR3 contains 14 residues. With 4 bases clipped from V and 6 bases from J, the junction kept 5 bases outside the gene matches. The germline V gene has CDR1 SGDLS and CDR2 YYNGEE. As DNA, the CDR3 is TGTGCCAGCAGCCTCACGGGACAGGGGGATGGCTACACCTTC. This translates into CASSLTGQGDGYTF. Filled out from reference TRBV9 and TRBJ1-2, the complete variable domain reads DSGVTQTPKHLITATGQRVTLRCSPRSGDLSVYWYQQSLDQGLQFLIQYYNGEERAKGNILERFSAQQFPDLHSELNLSSLELGDSALYFCASSLTGQGDGYTFGSGTRLTVV.

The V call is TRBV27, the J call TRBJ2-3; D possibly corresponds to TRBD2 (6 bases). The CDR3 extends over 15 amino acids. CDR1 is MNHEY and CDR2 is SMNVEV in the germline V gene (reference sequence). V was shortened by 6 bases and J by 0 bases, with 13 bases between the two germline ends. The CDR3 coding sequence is TGTGCCAGCAGCCTTCTAGCGTCTAGCACAGATACGCAGTATTTT. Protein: CASSLLASSTDTQYF.

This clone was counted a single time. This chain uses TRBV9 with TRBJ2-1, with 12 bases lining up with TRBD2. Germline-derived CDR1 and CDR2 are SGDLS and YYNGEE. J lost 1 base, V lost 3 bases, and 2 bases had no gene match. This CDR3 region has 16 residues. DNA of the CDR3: TGTGCCAGCAGCGGTCTAGCGGGAGGGTCCTACAATGAGCAGTTCTTC. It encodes CASSGLAGGSYNEQFF.

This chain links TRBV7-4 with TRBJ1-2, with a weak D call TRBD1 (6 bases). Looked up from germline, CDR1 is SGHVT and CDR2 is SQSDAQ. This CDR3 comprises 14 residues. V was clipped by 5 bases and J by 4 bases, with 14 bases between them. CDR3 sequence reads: CASSPGDPGYGYTF. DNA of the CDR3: TGTGCCAGCAGCCCAGGGGATCCGGGCTATGGCTACACCTTC.

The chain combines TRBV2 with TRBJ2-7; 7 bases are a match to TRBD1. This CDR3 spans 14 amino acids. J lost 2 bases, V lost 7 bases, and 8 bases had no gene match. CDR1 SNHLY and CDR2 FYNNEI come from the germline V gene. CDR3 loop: CASKGQPNAYEQYF. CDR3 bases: TGTGCCAGCAAGGGACAGCCCAACGCCTACGAGCAGTACTTC.

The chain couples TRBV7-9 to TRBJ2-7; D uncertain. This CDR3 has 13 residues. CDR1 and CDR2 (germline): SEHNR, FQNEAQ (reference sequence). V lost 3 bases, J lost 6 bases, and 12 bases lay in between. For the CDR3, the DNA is TGTGCCAGCAGCTTGTCTGAGCTGGTCGAGCAGTACTTC. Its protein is CASSLSELVEQYF. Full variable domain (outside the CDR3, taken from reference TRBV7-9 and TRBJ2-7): DTGVSQNPRHKITKRGQNVTFRCDPISEHNRLYWYRQTLGQGPEFLTYFQNEAQLEKSRLLSDRFSAERPKGSFSTLEIQRTEQGDSAMYLCASSLSELVEQYFGPGTRLTVT.

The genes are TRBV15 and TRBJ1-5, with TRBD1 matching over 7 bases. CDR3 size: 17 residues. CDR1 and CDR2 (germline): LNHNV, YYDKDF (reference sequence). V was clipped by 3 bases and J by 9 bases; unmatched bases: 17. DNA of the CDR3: TGTGCCACCAGCAGGGTAGCTTACAGGGGATGGATACGGCCCCAGCATTTT. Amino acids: CATSRVAYRGWIRPQHF. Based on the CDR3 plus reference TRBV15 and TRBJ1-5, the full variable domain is DAMVIQNPRYQVTQFGKPVTLSCSQTLNHNVMYWYQQKSSQAPKLLFHYYDKDFNNEADTPDNFQSRRPNTSFCFLDIRSPGLGDTAMYLCATSRVAYRGWIRPQHFGDGTRLSIL.

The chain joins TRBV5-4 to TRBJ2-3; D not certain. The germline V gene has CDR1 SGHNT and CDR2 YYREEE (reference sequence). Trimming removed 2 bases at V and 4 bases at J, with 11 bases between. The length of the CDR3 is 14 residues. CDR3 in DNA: TGTGCCAGCAGCTTTGGAGAAGCCGCAGATACGCAGTATTTT. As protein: CASSFGEAADTQYF.

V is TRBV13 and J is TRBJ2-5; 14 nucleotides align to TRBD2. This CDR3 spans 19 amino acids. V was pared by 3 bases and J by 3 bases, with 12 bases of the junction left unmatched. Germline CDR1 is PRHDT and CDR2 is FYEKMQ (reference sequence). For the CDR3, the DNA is TGTGCCAGCAGCTTGAGGGGGACTAGCGGGAGCCAAACCAAAGAGACCCAGTACTTC. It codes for CASSLRGTSGSQTKETQYF.